This T cell receptor beta chain was sequenced in a study of shared clonotypes between healthy human individuals. The study, taken as a whole, reports: Among the subsets, naive ones generally showed larger estimated richness than memory ones. How much donors shared clonotypes was expected to be affected by sequencing depth.

The V gene lost 1 base and the J gene lost 0 bases, with 7 bases spanning the gap. The CDR3 runs to 14 residues. Germline-derived CDR1 and CDR2 are SNHLY and FYNNEI. TCRdb's copy holds only in-frame clones and misses some; the assay was immunoSEQ multiplex PCR. Seen here are some 800,000 clones, around 93% observed once, and the top ten hold less than 25%. The naive CD8 fraction comprised CD45RO-negative cells positively selected for CCR7 and excluded terminally differentiated effector memory CD45RA+ cells. For this clone: Its antigen is currently unknown. The same CDR3 also results from other DNA sequences found in this sample.

The sequenced sample consisted of naive CD8+ T cells sorted from blood. This sequence was found in a man aged 30 to 45 in good health. The chain uses TRBV2 and TRBJ2-7, with D possibly TRBD1 on 6 matching bases. The CDR3 protein is CASSEGGRSYEQYF. The CDR3 DNA reads as TGTGCCAGCAGTGAAGGGGGGCGCTCCTACGAGCAGTACTTC.